A single sample gave rise to the 11 T cell receptor beta chains below, sequenced in a study of identical twins. A single record per CDR3 protein comes from TCRdb applying MiXCR to the 5' RACE reads. The sample holds some 320,000 distinct CDR3 sequences, around an eighth seen once. This sample was shared with a second study, whose subject was yellow fever vaccine responses in identical twins.

The sequenced sample was CD8+ T cells sorted from blood. These receptors all come from a woman younger than 30 in good health.

V usage is TRBV28 and J usage is TRBJ1-2, with TRBD1 matching 8 bases. J lost 4 bases, V lost 2 bases, and 3 bases had no gene match. The CDR3 covers 14 residues. Germline CDR1 MDHEN, CDR2 SYDVKM. Here the CDR3 reads CASSLRGTGYGYTF. Here the CDR3 DNA reads TGTGCCAGCAGTTTACGAGGGACAGGCTATGGCTACACCTTC.

The chain combines TRBV7-9 with TRBJ2-5, with 10 bases matching TRBD2. The ends lost 2 bases at V and 3 bases at J; junction bases unmatched: 9. This CDR3 region has 17 residues. Germline CDR1 and CDR2: SEHNR and FQNEAQ (reference sequence). The CDR3 nucleotides are TGTGCCAGCAGCTTATTGGGTACGGGACTAGCGAAAGAGACCCAGTACTTC. Its protein product is CASSLLGTGLAKETQYF.

As concerns this clonotype: As the CDR3 is not closed by the conserved phenylalanine or tryptophan, this likely results from a read error. The DNA is omitted, as the CDR3 cannot be located on it reliably, and the CDR3 follows TCRdb's listing. The rearrangement joins TRBV27 to TRBJ2-1; TRBD2, the table's D call, was not compared with the DNA. The germline CDR1 and CDR2 sequences are MNHEY and SMNVEV (reference sequence). The length of the CDR3 is 10 amino acids, counting both ends. The CDR3 sequence: CASSPSGLAK.

V and J are TRBV20-1 and TRBJ2-7; TRBD2 agrees at 9 bases. V lost 5 bases and J lost 2; bases outside the gene matches: 7. Germline V gene sequence: CDR1 DFQATT, CDR2 SNEGSKA (reference sequence). The CDR3 covers 14 residues. The CDR3 spells CSASGLAETYEQYV. CDR3 nucleotides: TGCAGTGCTTCGGGACTAGCTGAAACCTACGAGCAGTACGTC.

This clonotype was seen a handful of times. This chain joins TRBV5-1 and TRBJ2-3; maybe TRBD1 (5 bases). The CDR3 is made up of 15 amino acids. CDR1 is SGHRS, CDR2 YFSETQ, per germline. V lost 2 bases and J 3 bases, leaving 13 bases between the germline ends. This CDR3 is CASSFHDSGTDTQYF. CDR3 nucleotide sequence: TGCGCCAGCAGCTTTCATGACAGTGGGACAGATACGCAGTATTTT.

The gene calls are TRBV20-1 and TRBJ1-1, with TRBD1 matching over 10 bases. The CDR3 contains 17 residues. Per germline, CDR1 DFQATT and CDR2 SNEGSKA (reference sequence). The ends lost 6 bases at V and 1 base at J; junction bases unmatched: 14. CDR3 region: CSASLPGQGTKNTEAFF. The CDR3 DNA reads as TGCAGTGCATCACTACCGGGACAGGGGACGAAGAACACTGAAGCTTTCTTT.

This clonotype came up many times. The J gene is TRBJ2-3, the V gene TRBV6-1, with 9 bases matching TRBD2. Looked up from germline, CDR1 is MNHNS and CDR2 is SASEGT. This CDR3 has 15 amino acids. Losses at the gene ends were 5 bases for V and 4 bases for J; bases not matched to a gene: 7. This CDR3 reads CASSQLAGVPDTQYF. CDR3 DNA: TGTGCCAGCAGTCAATTAGCGGGAGTACCAGATACGCAGTATTTT.

The rearrangement joins TRBV10-2 to TRBJ2-7; TRBD2 is a possible D gene (6 bases). Germline V CDR1 and CDR2: WSHSY, SAAADI. This CDR3 contains 14 residues. Trimming pared 3 bases from V and 6 bases from J, leaving 15 bases between. CDR3 sequence: CASSEKSEGVEQYF. The CDR3 DNA reads as TGCGCCAGCAGTGAAAAGTCGGAGGGAGTCGAGCAGTACTTC.

The J gene is TRBJ2-6, the V gene TRBV11-1, with D hard to call. The length of the CDR3 is 16 residues. V was trimmed by 1 base and J by 0 bases, leaving 7 bases between them. CDR1 SGHAT and CDR2 FQDESV come from the germline V gene (reference sequence). The CDR3 loop reads CASSLDSSSGANVLTF. The DNA for the CDR3 is TGTGCCAGCAGCTTAGACAGCAGCTCTGGGGCCAACGTCCTGACTTTC.

The rearrangement links TRBV2 to TRBJ2-2, with D perhaps matching TRBD1 (5 bases). This CDR3 has 12 residues. With 10 bases removed from V and 7 bases from J, the gap between germline ends came to 13 bases. CDR1 is SNHLY and CDR2 is FYNNEI in the germline V gene. CDR3 sequence: CATLDSVGELFF. The DNA for the CDR3 is TGTGCCACCCTTGACAGCGTCGGGGAGCTGTTTTTT.

This clonotype has a handful of counts. The chain uses TRBV2 and TRBJ2-3; the D gene is possibly TRBD2 (6 bases). CDR3 length: 12 residues. CDR1 is SNHLY and CDR2 is FYNNEI in the germline V gene. The CDR3 loop is CATGTSTDTQYF. For the CDR3, the DNA is TGTGCGACCGGGACTAGCACAGATACGCAGTATTTT.